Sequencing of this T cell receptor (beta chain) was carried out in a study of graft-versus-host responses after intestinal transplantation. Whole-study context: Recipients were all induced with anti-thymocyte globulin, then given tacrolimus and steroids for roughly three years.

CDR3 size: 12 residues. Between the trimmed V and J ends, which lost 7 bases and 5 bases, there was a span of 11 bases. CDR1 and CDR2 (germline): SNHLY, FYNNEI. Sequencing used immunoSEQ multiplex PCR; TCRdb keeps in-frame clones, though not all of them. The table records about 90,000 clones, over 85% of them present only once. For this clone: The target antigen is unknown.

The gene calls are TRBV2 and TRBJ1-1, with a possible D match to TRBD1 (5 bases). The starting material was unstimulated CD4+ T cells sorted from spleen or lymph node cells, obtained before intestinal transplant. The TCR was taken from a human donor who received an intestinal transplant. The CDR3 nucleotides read TGTGCCAGCACCCACAGGAAGACTGAAGCTTTCTTT. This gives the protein CASTHRKTEAFF.